This TCR beta chain emerged from a study of T cells after yellow fever vaccination. In the study overall: SMART-Seq v4 Ultra Low Input served to prepare low-cell-number fractions.

The sample holds a few counts of this clonotype. Its antigen is still unknown. In germline, CDR1 is MNHNY, CDR2 SVGAGI (reference sequence). This CDR3 has 14 amino acids. V was cut by 2 bases and J by 2 bases, with 6 bases left in between. Findings of the study overall: Booster samples showed a return of most primary-vaccination clones (roughly 96% CD4, 70% to 90% CD8).

For TCR, cDNA came from 5'RACE template switching, which added a universal primer site and UMIs. TCRdb used MiXCR to reprocess the 5' RACE reads, holding one entry per CDR3 protein. The sample has a few hundred thousand distinct CDR3 sequences; 12% are singletons. This chain joins TRBV6-6 and TRBJ2-2; D unresolved. The input for sequencing was CD4+ T cells sorted from PBMCs, taken 15 days after the yellow fever booster vaccination. This TCR was sampled from a man aged 18 to 35 who received the YFV17D yellow fever vaccine. CDR3: CASSYPFNTGELFF. CDR3 nucleotide sequence: TGTGCCAGCAGTTACCCGTTTAACACCGGGGAGCTGTTTTTT.